What follows are 18 T cell receptor beta chains derived from one specimen sequenced in a study of blood T cell repertoires in COVID-19 (dated by TCRdb to 2018 to 2020). Libraries were constructed by the immunoSEQ multiplex PCR assay. The table comes from immuneACCESS by way of TCRdb, which keeps in-frame sequences with V and J called. Part of the clones is missing from these tables; in studies checked, under half for an unresolved V gene and the rest for unknown reasons. For this sample there are 85,000 to 95,000 clones; about 91% appear just once. Less than 6.5% of the sample is taken by the ten largest. The sequenced sample was peripheral blood. Receptor source: a woman of 80 years or more with active COVID-19.

The V call is TRBV3-1 (or the pseudogene TRBV3-2), the J call TRBJ2-5; D possibly corresponds to TRBD2 (6 bases). Trimming shortened V by 4 bases and J by 5 bases, and 8 bases separated the two germline ends. The germline V gene has CDR1 LGHDT and CDR2 YNNKEL (reference sequence). This CDR3 has 12 residues. The CDR3 bases are TGTGCCAGCAGCCCTGGGGGGGAGACCCAGTACTTC. The encoded protein is CASSPGGETQYF.

The chain combines TRBV28 with TRBJ1-1, with D unclear. CDR3 size: 13 residues. Germline CDR1 and CDR2: MDHEN and SYDVKM. V was shortened by 8 bases and J by 7 bases, with 17 bases between the two germline ends. The CDR3 region is CASSVQPRVEAFF. Written as DNA, the CDR3 is TGTGCCAGCTCAGTCCAGCCTAGAGTTGAAGCTTTCTTT.

The V gene is TRBV7-2, the J gene TRBJ2-7; perhaps TRBD2 as D (6 bases). Germline CDR1 and CDR2: SGHTA and FQGNSA. The CDR3 runs to 14 residues. V lost 4 bases and J lost 3, with 13 bases in between. The CDR3 is CASSSPSAYYEQYF. CDR3 DNA: TGTGCCAGCAGCTCCCCTAGCGCCTACTACGAGCAGTACTTC.

The chain couples TRBV11-3 to TRBJ2-7; 7 nucleotides agree with TRBD2. Looked up from germline, CDR1 is SGHNT and CDR2 is YENEEA. After removal of 0 bases from V and 3 bases from J, the junction contained 11 bases not matched to a gene. This CDR3 contains 17 residues. The CDR3 DNA is TGTGCCAGCAGCTTAGAAGCGGGACCAGGGCCTCACTACGAGCAGTACTTC. This gives the protein CASSLEAGPGPHYEQYF.

The chain links TRBV6-2 or TRBV6-3 to TRBJ2-1; 11 nucleotides align to TRBD1. Trimming at V came to 4 bases and at J to 2 bases, leaving 4 bases not matched to a gene. Germline V gives CDR1 MNHEY, CDR2 SVGEGT. This CDR3 is built from 16 residues. The CDR3 here is CASSSPGQGAYNEQFF. DNA for the CDR3: TGTGCCAGCAGTTCTCCGGGACAGGGGGCCTACAATGAGCAGTTCTTC.

The V call is TRBV4-3, the J call TRBJ2-2; D perhaps matches TRBD2 (5 bases). V was cut by 2 bases and J by 1 base, with 11 bases left in between. Germline CDR1 reads LGHNA; CDR2 reads YSLEER. The CDR3 covers 16 residues. The DNA of the CDR3 is TGCGCCAGCAGCCAACTAGGTAGCGAGAACACCGGGGAGCTGTTTTTT. It is translated as CASSQLGSENTGELFF.

The chain employs TRBV24-1 and TRBJ2-5; D gene unclear. Per germline, CDR1 KGHDR and CDR2 SFDVKD. Trimming left V 4 bases short and J 2 bases short, with 13 bases between. This CDR3 spans 15 amino acids. The CDR3 spells CATSDRATQQETQYF. CDR3 bases: TGTGCCACCAGTGACCGTGCTACACAGCAAGAGACCCAGTACTTC.

This chain uses TRBV7-3 with TRBJ2-3; 14 positions match TRBD2. There are 15 residues in the CDR3. Germline V gene sequence: CDR1 SGHTA, CDR2 FQGTGA. The V and J ends lost 6 bases and 5 bases, in that order; junction bases with no gene match: 4. This CDR3 reads CASSHGLAGGDTQYF. The CDR3 DNA reads TGTGCCAGCAGTCACGGACTAGCGGGGGGAGATACGCAGTATTTT.

A single count supports this clone. The V call is TRBV18, the J call TRBJ1-2, with 7 nucleotides matching TRBD1. The CDR3 loop spans 15 amino acids. J gave up 2 bases and V 3 bases, and 6 bases lay outside the gene matches. The germline V gene has CDR1 KGHSH and CDR2 LQKENI. The DNA for the CDR3 is TGTGCCAGCTCACCGTCCCAGGGGGACAACTATGGCTACACCTTC. This codes for CASSPSQGDNYGYTF.

The V call is TRBV15, the J call TRBJ1-5; D may be TRBD1 (5 bases). CDR3 length: 14 residues. Germline V gene lookup returns CDR1 LNHNV and CDR2 YYDKDF (reference sequence). V dropped 2 bases and J dropped 4 bases, with 9 bases sitting between them. The CDR3 region is CATSRPGENQPQHF. The CDR3 coding sequence is TGTGCCACCAGCAGACCGGGGGAAAATCAGCCCCAGCATTTT.

V usage is TRBV7-3 and J usage is TRBJ2-3, with 13 nucleotides matching TRBD2. This CDR3 is built from 16 residues. Per germline, CDR1 SGHTA and CDR2 FQGTGA. V trimming: 5 bases; J trimming: 7 bases; junction bases outside the gene matches: 9. The CDR3 region has the DNA TGTGCCAGCAGCCGGACTAGCGGGAGTCAATTACATACGCAGTATTTT. This gives the protein CASSRTSGSQLHTQYF.

The chain carries TRBV9 and TRBJ2-5; 9 bases match TRBD2. This CDR3 spans 16 amino acids. V trimming: 2 bases; J trimming: 5 bases; junction bases outside the gene matches: 10. CDR1 SGDLS and CDR2 YYNGEE come from the germline V gene. DNA of the CDR3: TGTGCCAGCAGCGTCTGGGCGGGGGGGCTAGGCGAGACCCAGTACTTC. Translated, it gives CASSVWAGGLGETQYF.

The rearrangement links TRBV6-2 or TRBV6-3 to TRBJ2-1, with 13 bases identical to TRBD2. Germline-derived CDR1 and CDR2 are MNHEY and SVGEGT. With V trimmed by 2 bases and J by 5 bases, 12 bases remained unmatched. The CDR3 runs to 19 residues. As DNA, the CDR3 is TGTGCCAGCAGTTACAATTTAAGGAAGGGGACTAGCGGGGACAATGAGCAGTTCTTC. It is translated as CASSYNLRKGTSGDNEQFF.

The chain employs TRBV24-1 and TRBJ2-7; 9 bases are shared with TRBD1. V gave up 8 bases and J gave up 1 base; unmatched junction bases: 5. This CDR3 contains 14 residues. The V gene's germline CDR1 is KGHDR and CDR2 SFDVKD. The DNA of the CDR3 is TGTGCCACCATTCCGGGGACAGGGTCCTACGAGCAGTACTTC. The encoded protein is CATIPGTGSYEQYF.

This clone was seen a handful of times. The chain uses TRBV18 and TRBJ1-5, with TRBD1 matching 7 bases. Losses at the gene ends were 6 bases for V and 11 bases for J; bases not matched to a gene: 13. Germline CDR1 reads KGHSH; CDR2 reads LQKENI. This CDR3 spans 14 amino acids. The CDR3 nucleotides are TGTGCCAGCTCTACCGGGACAGACTCCTCGTCCCAGCATTTT. Its translation: CASSTGTDSSSQHF.

The rearrangement uses TRBV7-9 and TRBJ2-2; possible D gene TRBD1, 6 bases. Germline CDR1 and CDR2: SEHNR and FQNEAQ (reference sequence). This CDR3 region has 16 residues. The V end lost 11 bases, the J end lost 6 bases, and 25 bases lay between the germline ends. Here the CDR3 reads CAGRFPGEHLAGELFF. The CDR3 DNA reads as TGTGCCGGTAGGTTTCCAGGGGAACATTTAGCCGGGGAGCTGTTTTTT.

This chain links TRBV5-6 with TRBJ2-7; tentative D call: TRBD2 (5 bases). The germline V gene encodes CDR1 SGHDT and CDR2 YYEEEE. The ends were cut back, 1 base at V and 0 bases at J, with 8 bases in the middle. The CDR3 contains 14 residues. In DNA, the CDR3 is TGTGCCAGCAGCTTGCCGGGAACCTCCTACGAGCAGTACTTC. Residues: CASSLPGTSYEQYF.

The chain combines TRBV7-9 with TRBJ1-3, with 7 bases that match TRBD1. The germline V gene encodes CDR1 SEHNR and CDR2 FQNEAQ (reference sequence). This CDR3 is built from 15 residues. V trimming: 5 bases; J trimming: 3 bases; junction bases outside the gene matches: 7. CDR3 sequence reads: CASSPTQGFGNTIYF. The CDR3 coding sequence is TGTGCCAGCAGCCCTACACAGGGGTTTGGAAACACCATATATTTT.